This T cell receptor beta chain was sequenced in a study of T cells in Graves' hyperthyroidism and ophthalmopathy. This clonotype was observed at least ten times. What was amplified from RNA transcripts were TCR beta CDR3 regions. The HTBI primer set served for first-round RT-PCR of the TCR CDR3. TCRdb called the multiplex PCR reads again in MiXCR, with one record for every CDR3 protein. The profile shows hundreds of thousands of distinct CDR3 sequences, about a sixth of them singletons. The sequence was collected from a woman between 18 and 29 years old with Graves' ophthalmopathy. Sequencing was carried out using blood.

CDR3 nucleotide sequence: TGCGCCAGCACTGGGGAATCAACTAAAGAGACCCAGTACTTC. This encodes CASTGESTKETQYF. This chain uses TRBV5-1 with TRBJ2-5; D is uncertain. Germline V lookup: CDR1 SGHRS, CDR2 YFSETQ. Trimming stripped 6 bases from V and 3 bases from J, with 15 bases between. CDR3 length: 14 amino acids.